This T cell receptor (beta chain) was recovered during a study of blood T cell repertoires in COVID-19. For the study at large: COVID-19 samples, acute and convalescent, were from the United States, Italy and Spain. PBMCs, B-cell-depleted T cells, or T cells provided the cDNA or gDNA that made up the material.

The V end was cut by 2 bases, the J end by 2 bases, with 7 bases between. The CDR3 sequence is 13 residues long. Germline assignment: CDR1 SGHNT and CDR2 YYREEE (reference sequence). In the authors' methods: Reference gene primer amplification in the assay estimated nucleated cell counts. TCRdb's table, derived via immunoSEQ multiplex PCR, lists solely in-frame clones and lacks some. The DNA was the basis for D and trimming; V, J and clone size are from that table. The sample lists about 160,000 clones; about 85% were seen once. The V call is TRBV5-4, the J call TRBJ2-5, with D unclear. Sequencing was carried out using peripheral blood. This clonotype was obtained from a middle-aged man with acute or convalescent COVID-19. The CDR3 nucleotides read TGTGCCAGCAGCTTTCCGTTGCAAGAGACCCAGTACTTC. It codes for CASSFPLQETQYF.